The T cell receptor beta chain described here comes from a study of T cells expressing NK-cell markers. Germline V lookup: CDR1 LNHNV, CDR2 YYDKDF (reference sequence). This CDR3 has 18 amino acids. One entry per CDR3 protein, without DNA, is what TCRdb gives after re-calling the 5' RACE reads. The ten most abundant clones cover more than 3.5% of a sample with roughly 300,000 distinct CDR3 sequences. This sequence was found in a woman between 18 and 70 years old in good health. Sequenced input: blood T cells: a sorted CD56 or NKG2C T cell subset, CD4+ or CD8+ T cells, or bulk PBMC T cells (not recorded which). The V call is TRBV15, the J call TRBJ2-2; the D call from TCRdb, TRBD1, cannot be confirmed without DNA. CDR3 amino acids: CATSRAPPGQGAAGELFF.